This TCR beta chain was obtained from a study of cytomegalovirus exposure and HLA in healthy donors. The CDR3 covers 21 residues. Germline V lookup: CDR1 SGHDN, CDR2 FVKESK. The germline V and J ends were trimmed by 0 bases and 0 bases, with 23 bases remaining between them. The method was immunoSEQ multiplex PCR; TCRdb's version includes in-frame clones alone and lacks a portion of them. The data contain 250,000 to 400,000 clones, roughly 87% of them singletons. The origin of this receptor is a man younger than 40 in good health and CMV-seronegative. Source material: PBMCs. This chain connects TRBV14 to TRBJ2-2; D might be TRBD2 (6 bases). Here the CDR3 DNA reads TGTGCCAGCAGCCAAGAGTCCCGCGGGGTTCCCGTTCGGCCGAACACCGGGGAGCTGTTTTTT. Encoded protein: CASSQESRGVPVRPNTGELFF.